Presented here are 8 T cell receptor beta chains from one specimen sequenced in a study of beta chain features in type 1 diabetes. The whole isolated RNA underwent reverse transcription, so sequencing captured expressed TCRB transcripts. The method was immunoSEQ multiplex PCR; TCRdb's version includes in-frame clones alone and lacks a portion of them. The table shows more than 300,000 clones, with roughly 16% occurring only once. What was sequenced was naive CD4+ T cells from blood. Source of these receptors: a woman aged 18-29 years in good health.

The chain links TRBV6-6 to TRBJ2-7, with TRBD2 as a possible D gene (6 bases). This CDR3 spans 13 amino acids. Per the germline V gene, CDR1 is MNHNY and CDR2 is SVGAGI (reference sequence). The V end was cut by 2 bases, the J end by 6 bases, with 11 bases between. The chain's CDR3 is CASSYGGVGEQYF. The CDR3 DNA follows: TGTGCCAGCAGTTACGGAGGGGTCGGCGAGCAGTACTTC.

This clone showed up just a few times. The chain recombines TRBV19 with TRBJ2-1; 14 bases are shared with TRBD2. CDR3 length: 15 amino acids. Germline CDR1 is LNHDA and CDR2 is SQIVND (reference sequence). The trim removed 6 bases at V and 8 bases at J, leaving 6 bases unmatched. The CDR3 nucleotides read TGTGCCAGTAGCGAGACTAGCGGGAGGGGCTATGAGCAGTTCTTC. It translates to CASSETSGRGYEQFF.

The chain recombines TRBV9 with TRBJ2-7, with D perhaps TRBD1 (6 bases). Looked up from germline, CDR1 is SGDLS and CDR2 is YYNGEE. The V end lost 5 bases, the J end lost 4 bases, and 19 bases lay between the germline ends. The CDR3 loop spans 15 amino acids. CDR3 in DNA: TGTGCCAGCAGTCCACCGGGACACCTTCATTACGAGCAGTACTTC. Its protein product is CASSPPGHLHYEQYF. Filled out from reference TRBV9 and TRBJ2-7, the complete variable domain reads DSGVTQTPKHLITATGQRVTLRCSPRSGDLSVYWYQQSLDQGLQFLIQYYNGEERAKGNILERFSAQQFPDLHSELNLSSLELGDSALYFCASSPPGHLHYEQYFGPGTRLTVT.

The chain combines TRBV9 with TRBJ2-7, with TRBD1 as a possible D gene (6 bases). Germline assignment: CDR1 SGDLS and CDR2 YYNGEE. Trimming removed 1 base at V and 6 bases at J, with 14 bases between. This CDR3 is built from 14 residues. CDR3 sequence reads: CASSVWGTGSEQYF. The CDR3 bases are TGTGCCAGCAGCGTATGGGGCACAGGGTCCGAGCAGTACTTC.

This clone was picked up a small number of times. The chain employs TRBV30 and TRBJ2-7; 9 bases map to TRBD2. CDR1 and CDR2 from the germline V gene are GTSNPN and SVGIG (reference sequence). The length of the CDR3 is 15 residues. Germline trimming cut 1 base from V and 6 bases from J; bases unmatched to any gene: 10. As DNA, the CDR3 is TGTGCCTGGAGTGCCGGGACTAGCCACGTGAGCGAGCAGTACTTC. Protein: CAWSAGTSHVSEQYF.

The chain recombines TRBV11-2 with TRBJ1-2, with TRBD1 matching over 7 bases. CDR1 SGHAT and CDR2 FQNNGV come from the germline V gene. V was clipped by 8 bases and J by 3 bases; unmatched bases: 9. The CDR3 length is 14 residues. The CDR3, as DNA: TGTGCCAGCGGAGAGACAGGGAACTACTATGGCTACACCTTC. It encodes CASGETGNYYGYTF.

This clone showed up just a few times. The CDR3, as DNA: TGTGCCTGGAGTGTGACAGACTATGGCTACACCTTC. It encodes CAWSVTDYGYTF. The J gene is TRBJ1-2, the V gene TRBV30, with D maybe TRBD1 (5 bases). Germline loops: CDR1 GTSNPN, CDR2 SVGIG (reference sequence). The CDR3 has 12 residues. V gave up 0 bases and J gave up 3 bases, with 5 bases separating them.

The chain joins TRBV30 to TRBJ2-1; 7 bases align to TRBD1. After removal of 0 bases from V and 9 bases from J, the junction contained 8 bases not matched to a gene. CDR1 is GTSNPN and CDR2 is SVGIG in the germline V gene (reference sequence). The CDR3 sequence is 14 residues long. CDR3 amino acids: CAWSVQGTHGEQFF. CDR3 in DNA: TGTGCCTGGAGTGTACAGGGGACACACGGTGAGCAGTTCTTC.